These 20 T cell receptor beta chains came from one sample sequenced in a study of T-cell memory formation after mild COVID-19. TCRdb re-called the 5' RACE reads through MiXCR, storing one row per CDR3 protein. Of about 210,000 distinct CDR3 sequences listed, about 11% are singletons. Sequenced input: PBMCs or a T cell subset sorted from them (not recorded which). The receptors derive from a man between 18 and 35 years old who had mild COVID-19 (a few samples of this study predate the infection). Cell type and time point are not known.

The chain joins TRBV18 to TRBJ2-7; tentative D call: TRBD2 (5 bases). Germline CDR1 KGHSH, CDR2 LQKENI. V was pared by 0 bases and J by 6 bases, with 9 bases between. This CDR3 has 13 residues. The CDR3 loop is CASSPPGRGEQYV. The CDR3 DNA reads TGTGCCAGCTCACCACCGGGTCGGGGCGAGCAGTACGTC.

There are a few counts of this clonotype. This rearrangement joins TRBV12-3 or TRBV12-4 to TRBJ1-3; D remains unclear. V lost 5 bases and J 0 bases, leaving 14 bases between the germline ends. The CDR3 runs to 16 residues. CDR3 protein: CASSPRMIGSGNTIYF. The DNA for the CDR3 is TGTGCCAGCAGTCCCCGAATGATAGGCTCTGGAAACACCATATATTTT.

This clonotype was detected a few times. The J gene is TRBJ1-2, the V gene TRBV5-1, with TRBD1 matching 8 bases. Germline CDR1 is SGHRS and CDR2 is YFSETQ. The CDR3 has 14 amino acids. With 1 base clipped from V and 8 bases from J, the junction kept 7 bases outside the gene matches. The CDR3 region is CASSLRQGARGYTF. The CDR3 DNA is TGCGCCAGCAGCTTGCGGCAGGGGGCGCGAGGCTACACCTTC.

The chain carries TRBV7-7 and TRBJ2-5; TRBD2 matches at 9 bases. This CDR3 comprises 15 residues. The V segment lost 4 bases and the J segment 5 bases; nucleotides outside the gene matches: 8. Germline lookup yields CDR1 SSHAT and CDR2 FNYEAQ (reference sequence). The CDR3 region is CASSSLRGGMETQYF. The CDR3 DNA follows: TGTGCCAGCAGCTCGCTGCGGGGGGGCATGGAGACCCAGTACTTC.

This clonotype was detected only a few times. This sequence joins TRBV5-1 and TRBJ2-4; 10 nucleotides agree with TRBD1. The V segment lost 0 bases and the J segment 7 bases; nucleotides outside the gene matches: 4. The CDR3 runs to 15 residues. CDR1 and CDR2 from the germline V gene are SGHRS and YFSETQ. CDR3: CASSLEGQGLNIQYF. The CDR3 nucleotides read TGCGCCAGCAGCTTGGAGGGACAGGGGTTGAACATTCAGTACTTC.

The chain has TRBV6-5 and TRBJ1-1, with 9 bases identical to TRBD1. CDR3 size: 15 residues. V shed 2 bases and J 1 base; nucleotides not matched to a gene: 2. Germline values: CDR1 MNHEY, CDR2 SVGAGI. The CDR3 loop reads CASSYDRGSNTEAFF. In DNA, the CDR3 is TGTGCCAGCAGTTACGACAGGGGGTCGAACACTGAAGCTTTCTTT.

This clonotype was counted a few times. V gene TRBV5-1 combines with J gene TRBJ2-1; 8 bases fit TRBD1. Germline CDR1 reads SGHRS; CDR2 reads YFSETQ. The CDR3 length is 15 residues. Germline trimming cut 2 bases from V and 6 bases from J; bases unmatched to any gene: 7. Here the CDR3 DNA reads TGCGCCAGCAGCTTAAGACAGGGGATCGGCAATGAGCAGTTCTTC. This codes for CASSLRQGIGNEQFF. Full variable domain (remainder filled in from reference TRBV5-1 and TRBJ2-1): KAGVTQTPRYLIKTRGQQVTLSCSPISGHRSVSWYQQTPGQGLQFLFEYFSETQRNKGNFPGRFSGRQFSNSRSEMNVSTLELGDSALYLCASSLRQGIGNEQFFGPGTRLTVL.

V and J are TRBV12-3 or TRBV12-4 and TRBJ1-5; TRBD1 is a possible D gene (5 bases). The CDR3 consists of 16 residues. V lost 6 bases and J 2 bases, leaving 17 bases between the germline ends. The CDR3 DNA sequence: TGTGCCAGCAGCCGCGATTCAGGGATTGGCAATCAGCCCCAGCATTTT. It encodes CASSRDSGIGNQPQHF.

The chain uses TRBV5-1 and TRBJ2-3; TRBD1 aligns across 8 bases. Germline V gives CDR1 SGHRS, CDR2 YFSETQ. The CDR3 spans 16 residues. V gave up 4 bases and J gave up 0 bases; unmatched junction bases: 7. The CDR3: CASSLRTGSSTDTQYF. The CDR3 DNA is TGCGCCAGCAGCCTTAGGACAGGGTCGAGCACAGATACGCAGTATTTT.

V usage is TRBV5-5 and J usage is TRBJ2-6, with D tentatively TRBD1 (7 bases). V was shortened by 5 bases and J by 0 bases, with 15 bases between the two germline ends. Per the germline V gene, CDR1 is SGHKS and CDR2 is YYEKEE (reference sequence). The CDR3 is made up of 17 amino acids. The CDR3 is CASRRDSSYSGANVLTF. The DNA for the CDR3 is TGTGCCAGCAGGCGGGACAGCTCCTACTCTGGGGCCAACGTCCTGACTTTC.

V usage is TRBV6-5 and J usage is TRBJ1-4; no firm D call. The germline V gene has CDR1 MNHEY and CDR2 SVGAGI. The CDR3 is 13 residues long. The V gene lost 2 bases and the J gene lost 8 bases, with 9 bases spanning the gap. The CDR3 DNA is TGTGCCAGCAGTTACATACAAGGGGAAAAACTGTTTTTT. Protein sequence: CASSYIQGEKLFF.

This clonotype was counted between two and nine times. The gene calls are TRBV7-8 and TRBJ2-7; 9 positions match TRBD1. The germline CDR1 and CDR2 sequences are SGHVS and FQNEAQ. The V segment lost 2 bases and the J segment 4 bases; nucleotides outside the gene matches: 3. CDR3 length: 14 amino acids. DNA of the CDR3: TGTGCCAGCAGCTTATTGGGACAGGGTTACGAGCAGTACGTC. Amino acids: CASSLLGQGYEQYV.

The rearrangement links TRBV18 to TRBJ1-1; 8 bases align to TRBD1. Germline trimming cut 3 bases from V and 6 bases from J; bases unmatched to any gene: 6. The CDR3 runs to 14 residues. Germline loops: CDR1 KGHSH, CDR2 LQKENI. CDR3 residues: CASSPPDREAEAFF. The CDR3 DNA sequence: TGTGCCAGCTCACCGCCGGACAGGGAGGCTGAAGCTTTCTTT.

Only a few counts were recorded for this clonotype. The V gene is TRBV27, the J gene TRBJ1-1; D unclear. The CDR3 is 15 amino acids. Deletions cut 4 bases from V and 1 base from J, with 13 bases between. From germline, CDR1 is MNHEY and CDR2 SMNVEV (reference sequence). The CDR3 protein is CASSWSRAQNTEAFF. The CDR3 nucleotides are TGTGCCAGCAGTTGGTCGAGGGCACAGAACACTGAAGCTTTCTTT.

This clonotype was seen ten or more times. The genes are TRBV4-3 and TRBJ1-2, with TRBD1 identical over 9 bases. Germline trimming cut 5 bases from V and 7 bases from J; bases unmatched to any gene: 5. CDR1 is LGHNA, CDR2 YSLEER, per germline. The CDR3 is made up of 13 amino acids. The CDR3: CASSFGQGSGYTF. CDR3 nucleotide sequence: TGCGCCAGCAGCTTTGGACAGGGGAGTGGCTACACCTTC.

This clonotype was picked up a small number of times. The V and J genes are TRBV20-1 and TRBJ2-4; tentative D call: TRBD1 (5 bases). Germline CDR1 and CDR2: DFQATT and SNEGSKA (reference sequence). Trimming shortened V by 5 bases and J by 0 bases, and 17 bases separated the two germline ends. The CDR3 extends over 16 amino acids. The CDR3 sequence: CSAEEQVWLAKNIQYF. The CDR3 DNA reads TGCAGTGCTGAGGAACAGGTTTGGCTAGCCAAAAACATTCAGTACTTC.

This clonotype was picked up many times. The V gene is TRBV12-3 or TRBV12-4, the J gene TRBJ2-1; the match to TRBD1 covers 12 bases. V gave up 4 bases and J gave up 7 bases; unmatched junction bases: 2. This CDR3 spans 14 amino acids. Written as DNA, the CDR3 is TGTGCCAGCAGTTCGGGACAGGGGGCTAATGAGCAGTTCTTC. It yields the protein CASSSGQGANEQFF.

As DNA, the CDR3 is TGCGCCAGCAGCCAAGATTCCGTGGGGCGCCGACTCGGAGATACGCAGTATTTT. Translated: CASSQDSVGRRLGDTQYF. The chain recombines TRBV4-1 with TRBJ2-3; perhaps TRBD1 as D (5 bases). V was cut by 0 bases and J by 5 bases, with 21 bases left in between. Germline V gene data show CDR1 as MGHRA and CDR2 as YSYEKL. This CDR3 is 18 amino acids long.

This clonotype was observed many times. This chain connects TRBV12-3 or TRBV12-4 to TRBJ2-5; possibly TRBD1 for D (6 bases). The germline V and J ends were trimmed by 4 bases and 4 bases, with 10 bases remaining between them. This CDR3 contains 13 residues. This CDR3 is CASSSGQRETQYF. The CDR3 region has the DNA TGTGCCAGCAGTTCAGGACAGCGAGAGACCCAGTACTTC.

The CDR3 DNA follows: TGTGCCACCAGTGATTCCGGGACTAGCGGGGGACTTGATACGCAGTATTTT. It yields the protein CATSDSGTSGGLDTQYF. V and J are TRBV24-1 and TRBJ2-3; TRBD2 aligns across 14 bases. CDR3 length: 17 residues. The V gene's germline CDR1 is KGHDR and CDR2 SFDVKD. The junction had 6 bases not matched to a gene; V was cut back by 2 bases and J by 6 bases.